This T cell receptor beta chain was documented in a study of CD8+ T cells in alopecia areata. The germline V gene encodes CDR1 SGHTA and CDR2 FQGNSA. This CDR3 is built from 15 residues. V was pared by 7 bases and J by 2 bases, with 7 bases of the junction left unmatched. Treatment meaning: oral pan-JAK inhibitor, 5-10 mg twice daily. TCR sequencing used cDNA made by reverse transcription of extracted RNA. Measured with immunoSEQ multiplex PCR; TCRdb has only the in-frame clones, and not every one. The sample holds some 200,000 clones, more than 45% seen once. The clonotype was recovered from a human donor with alopecia areata. V usage is TRBV7-2 and J usage is TRBJ2-2; the match to TRBD1 covers 7 bases. This specimen was CD4+ T cells sorted from blood, taken at week 4, from a patient treated with tofacitinib. The DNA of the CDR3 is TGTGCCAGCAAACTCGGGACAGCTAACACCGGGGAGCTGTTTTTT. Protein: CASKLGTANTGELFF.